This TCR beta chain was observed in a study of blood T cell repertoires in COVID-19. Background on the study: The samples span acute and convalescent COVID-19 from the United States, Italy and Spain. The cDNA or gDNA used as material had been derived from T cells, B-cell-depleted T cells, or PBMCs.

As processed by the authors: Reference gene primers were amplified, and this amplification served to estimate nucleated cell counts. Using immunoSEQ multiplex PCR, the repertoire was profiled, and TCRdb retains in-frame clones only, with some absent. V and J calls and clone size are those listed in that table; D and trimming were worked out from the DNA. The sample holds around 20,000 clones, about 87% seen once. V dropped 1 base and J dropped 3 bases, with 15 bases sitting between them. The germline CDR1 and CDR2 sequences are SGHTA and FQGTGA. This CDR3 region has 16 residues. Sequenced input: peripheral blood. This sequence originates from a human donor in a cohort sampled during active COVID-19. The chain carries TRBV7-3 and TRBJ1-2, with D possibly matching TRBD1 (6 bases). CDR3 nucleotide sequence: TGTGCCAGCAGCTTAAAACCCCTCGCAGGGGACTATGGCTACACCTTC. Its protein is CASSLKPLAGDYGYTF.